Reported below is one TCR beta chain. This clonotype was picked up many times. No cognate antigen has been identified for it. Within one base of it there is no much larger clone, and no base qualities were kept. Libraries were prepared through 5' RACE. The run used a NextSeq 500. Unique molecular identifiers were attached to individual cDNA molecules in the TCR library protocol so that sequencing error and PCR bias could be corrected. Both TCR alpha and beta chains were sequenced, and tight co-correlation was observed between alpha and beta sequence abundances in each sample. In the source study's methods: Decombinator V4 was used to annotate TCR sequences for V gene, J gene and CDR3. TCRs were defined as expanded if a significant change between any two time points was detected under a Poisson model with p below 0.0001. TCR abundances were normalised to the total number of TCRs sequenced per sample and were expressed as counts per million. VDJdb, accessed 1 November 2021, was searched for CMV, EBV and SARS-CoV-2 annotated TCRs, excluding TCRs annotated for multiple antigens. TCRdb trimmed the raw reads at Q25, called clones with MiXCR and kept productive beta chains. When rows share a CDR3 protein, they turn into one entry using the most common DNA and genes. The V and J calls and clone size come from TCRdb's table, not from the authors' own analysis. For this sample the table gives tens of thousands of distinct CDR3 sequences, of which around 10% were detected only once. The ten largest clones add up to about 5% of the sample.

This entry is derived from a study of early T cells in non-severe SARS-CoV-2 infection (dated by TCRdb to about 2021). Describing the broader study: Because TCR sequencing relied on bulk RNA taken from unsorted whole blood, pairing of alpha and beta chains was not possible.

What the study reported, not specific to this receptor: Matching against VDJdb was skewed toward anti-spike CD8 responses, likely underestimated virus-specific expansions, and missed private and CD4 specificities.

The study was a case-control design nested within a healthcare worker cohort in London, UK, with weekly nasopharyngeal swab PCR tests and blood sampling. Healthcare workers were recruited during the week of the UK lockdown, between 23 and 31 March 2020, and followed weekly for up to 16 weeks. Sequencing was done on a sample of whole blood. This clonotype was sampled from an adult who was a healthcare worker with PCR-confirmed SARS-CoV-2 infection or an uninfected control (not recorded which).

CDR3 region: CSASGESTDTQYF. The sequenced DNA is TGCAGTGCTAGCGGGGAAAGCACAGATACGCAGTATTTT. The receptor chain draws on TRBV20-1 and TRBJ2-3, and the D gene may be TRBD2, 5 bases matching. The CDR3 covers 13 residues, taking in both the cysteine and the phenylalanine. Just the 39-base CDR3 DNA is kept, in frame starting at base 1. The CDR1 and CDR2 encoded by the germline V gene (reference sequence) are DFQATT and SNEGSKA. V loses 3 bases of germline sequence and J loses 0 bases, and the interval between the two ends is 7 bases.